Listed below are T cell receptor beta chains from one sample, sequenced in a study of cytomegalovirus exposure and HLA in healthy donors. The protocol was immunoSEQ multiplex PCR, while the TCRdb copy is restricted to in-frame clones and leaves out a portion. The table has around 300,000 clones, just over 85% seen once; the top ten hold 0.9% to 1.1%. The sample consisted of PBMCs. The receptors come from a woman aged 18-29 years in good health and CMV-seronegative. CDR3s include the opening cysteine and the closing phenylalanine or tryptophan. A D gene is named only where the DNA matches it firmly. Expanded clones get a size class; other rows say once, few or many, or leave the size out.

v_call	cdr3_length	d_call	clone_size	j_call	cdr3_aa	cdr3_nt
TRBV28	16	TRBD1	few	TRBJ1-2	CASSLGQGVRIYGYTF	TGTGCCAGCAGTTTGGGACAGGGGGTTCGTATCTATGGCTACACCTTC
TRBV7-3	15	NA	NA	TRBJ1-1	CASSSGQLRDTEAFF	TGTGCCAGCAGCTCGGGACAACTAAGGGACACTGAAGCTTTCTTT
TRBV25-1	16	TRBD2	NA	TRBJ2-1	CASSESGGATYNEQFF	TGTGCCAGCAGTGAATCGGGGGGAGCCACCTACAATGAGCAGTTCTTC
TRBV6-5	15	NA	few	TRBJ2-3	CASSQGWGITDTQYF	TGTGCCAGCAGTCAGGGGTGGGGTATCACAGATACGCAGTATTTT
TRBV28	15	TRBD1	NA	TRBJ1-2	CASSFFGQGGYGYTF	TGTGCCAGCAGTTTTTTCGGACAGGGAGGGTATGGCTACACCTTC
TRBV5-1	13	TRBD1	NA	TRBJ2-5	CASSFEGAETQYF	TGCGCCAGCAGCTTTGAGGGGGCGGAGACCCAGTACTTC
TRBV18	12	NA	NA	TRBJ2-1	CASSQITGEQFF	TGTGCCAGCTCACAAATCACAGGTGAGCAGTTCTTC
TRBV29-1	14	TRBD1	NA	TRBJ2-7	CSVEPTGTGGWQYF	TGCAGCGTTGAACCGACCGGGACAGGGGGCTGGCAGTACTTC
TRBV5-5	15	TRBD1	NA	TRBJ1-1	CASSFTGTGTTEAFF	TGTGCCAGCAGCTTTACCGGGACAGGGACCACTGAAGCTTTCTTT
TRBV11-3	13	TRBD1	NA	TRBJ1-2	CASSVTGANGYTF	TGTGCCAGCAGCGTCACAGGGGCCAACGGCTACACCTTC
TRBV6-5	14	NA	NA	TRBJ1-3	CASTLREGGNTIYF	TGTGCCAGCACCCTTCGGGAGGGTGGAAACACCATATATTTT
TRBV5-1	15	TRBD1	NA	TRBJ2-1	CASSPGTGSYNEQFF	TGCGCCAGCAGCCCCGGGACAGGGTCCTACAATGAGCAGTTCTTC
TRBV29-1	13	TRBD1	NA	TRBJ1-1	CSSDRGRGTEAFF	TGCAGCTCCGACAGGGGAAGAGGCACTGAAGCTTTCTTT
TRBV5-4	14	NA	few	TRBJ1-1	CASIPDSLGPEAFF	TGTGCCAGCATCCCGGACAGCTTAGGGCCTGAAGCTTTCTTT
TRBV30	14	NA	NA	TRBJ1-1	CAWWSGLPNTEAFF	TGTGCCTGGTGGTCGGGACTTCCGAACACTGAAGCTTTCTTT
TRBV6-5	14	NA	NA	TRBJ2-7	CASSYAGETYEQYF	TGTGCCAGCAGTTACGCCGGGGAGACCTACGAGCAGTACTTC
TRBV7-6	13	NA	few	TRBJ2-7	CASSVTQLYEQYF	TGTGCCAGCAGCGTAACACAGCTATACGAGCAGTACTTC
TRBV30	13	NA	NA	TRBJ1-4	CAWSGGTNEKLFF	TGTGCCTGGAGCGGAGGGACTAATGAAAAACTGTTTTTT
TRBV10-3	13	TRBD2	few	TRBJ2-7	CAIRGLAGNEQYF	TGTGCCATCAGAGGACTAGCGGGGAACGAGCAGTACTTC
TRBV27	15	NA	once	TRBJ1-5	CASSSTGNGYQPQHF	TGTGCCAGCAGTTCAACAGGGAATGGCTATCAGCCCCAGCATTTT
TRBV28	13	NA	few	TRBJ1-6	CASSYTVNSPLHF	TGTGCCAGCAGTTACACAGTGAATTCACCCCTCCACTTT
TRBV5-6	14	NA	NA	TRBJ1-1	CASSLGGAGAVAFF	TGTGCCAGCAGCTTGGGTGGGGCAGGGGCAGTGGCTTTCTTT
TRBV7-9	12	NA	NA	TRBJ2-5	CASRLNGEAQYF	TGTGCCAGCAGGCTGAATGGGGAGGCCCAGTACTTC
TRBV5-4	15	TRBD1	NA	TRBJ1-2	CASSRPGQGNYGYTF	TGTGCCAGCAGCCGACCGGGACAGGGAAACTATGGCTACACCTTC
TRBV5-1	13	TRBD1	NA	TRBJ2-7	CASALDRGYEQYF	TGCGCCAGCGCCTTGGACAGGGGGTATGAGCAGTACTTC
TRBV19	13	NA	NA	TRBJ1-2	CASRTLGVDGYTF	TGTGCCAGTCGGACCCTGGGAGTAGATGGCTACACCTTC
TRBV4-3	17	NA	NA	TRBJ1-1	CASSQDNHAGGLTEAFF	TGCGCCAGCAGCCAAGATAACCACGCGGGCGGCCTCACTGAAGCTTTCTTT
TRBV4-3	14	TRBD1	NA	TRBJ1-4	CASSQGQGHEKLFF	TGCGCCAGCAGCCAAGGACAGGGACATGAAAAACTGTTTTTT
TRBV27	15	NA	NA	TRBJ2-2	CASSPLRSNTGELFF	TGTGCCAGCAGTCCCCTCCGCAGTAACACCGGGGAGCTGTTTTTT
TRBV5-1	15	NA	NA	TRBJ2-7	CASSLESGLTYEQYF	TGCGCCAGCAGCTTGGAAAGCGGTTTAACCTACGAGCAGTACTTC
TRBV11-2	15	TRBD2	NA	TRBJ2-7	CASSNSGQPRSEQYF	TGTGCCAGCAGCAATAGCGGGCAACCTAGAAGCGAGCAGTACTTC
TRBV4-1	15	NA	NA	TRBJ1-4	CASTEPQGTNEKLFF	TGCGCCAGCACCGAACCCCAGGGAACTAATGAAAAACTGTTTTTT
TRBV27	15	NA	NA	TRBJ2-3	CASRETPFSTDTQYF	TGTGCCAGCAGAGAGACTCCCTTCAGCACAGATACGCAGTATTTT
TRBV6-1	13	NA	NA	TRBJ2-7	CASSSRESYEQYF	TGTGCCAGCAGTTCTAGAGAATCTTACGAGCAGTACTTC
TRBV27	15	NA	NA	TRBJ2-7	CASSLTLQASYEQYF	TGTGCCAGCAGCCTTACCCTACAGGCATCCTACGAGCAGTACTTC
TRBV2	15	TRBD1	NA	TRBJ1-4	CASSAGQGAVEKLFF	TGTGCCAGCAGCGCTGGACAGGGCGCCGTTGAAAAACTGTTTTTT
TRBV7-2	15	NA	NA	TRBJ1-5	CASSLESPGGQPQHF	TGTGCCAGCAGCTTAGAGTCGCCAGGCGGGCAGCCCCAGCATTTT
TRBV11-2	13	NA	NA	TRBJ2-1	CASSLTRLGEQFF	TGTGCCAGCAGCCTGACTCGCCTCGGTGAGCAGTTCTTC
TRBV6-1	14	TRBD1	NA	TRBJ1-5	CASSATGGKQPQHF	TGTGCCAGCAGTGCGACAGGGGGCAAACAGCCCCAGCATTTT
TRBV7-9	13	NA	NA	TRBJ2-7	CASTKIQDYEQYF	TGTGCCAGCACCAAGATACAGGATTACGAGCAGTACTTC
TRBV28	11	NA	NA	TRBJ2-2	CASRSTGELFF	TGTGCCAGCAGGAGCACCGGGGAGCTGTTTTTT
TRBV28	13	TRBD2	NA	TRBJ2-7	CAAIGGTPYEQYF	TGTGCCGCAATCGGGGGGACCCCCTACGAGCAGTACTTC
TRBV7-3	15	NA	once	TRBJ2-7	CASNLVPRRAYEQYF	TGTGCCAGCAACTTAGTTCCCCGTCGTGCCTACGAGCAGTACTTC
TRBV5-6	15	TRBD1	NA	TRBJ2-7	CASTFGTGVNPEQYF	TGTGCCAGCACCTTCGGGACAGGGGTTAATCCCGAGCAGTACTTC